This TCR beta chain was sequenced during a study of blood T cells in healthy people across ages. With 4 bases clipped from V and 5 bases from J, the junction kept 10 bases outside the gene matches. This CDR3 comprises 16 residues. Germline values: CDR1 SGHVT, CDR2 SQSDAQ. Combining a sample-barcoded 5' primer with a J-beta primer mix, a second PCR ran for roughly 6 to 11 cycles. A tag from a template-switch adaptor with 12 random nucleotides marked each cDNA molecule. Each CDR3 protein is one row after TCRdb ran MiXCR on the 5' RACE reads. The data hold about 680,000 distinct CDR3 sequences, with more than 40% observed a single time.

The origin of this receptor is a woman aged 60 to 75 in good health. Sequenced material: blood. V gene TRBV7-4 combines with J gene TRBJ2-1, with 8 bases fitting TRBD2. The CDR3 DNA sequence: TGTGCCAGCAGCTGTACCCGGGAGGGCACCAACAATGAGCAGTTCTTC. It specifies CASSCTREGTNNEQFF.